The entry that follows covers one T cell receptor (beta chain) sequence. Its antigen is unidentified. The sample belongs to a study of cytomegalovirus exposure and HLA in healthy donors. CDR3 size: 18 residues. V trimming: 1 base; J trimming: 4 bases; junction bases outside the gene matches: 13. The germline V gene has CDR1 SEHNR and CDR2 FQNEAQ (reference sequence). Healthy bone marrow donors made up the cohort. Amplification used 60 Vbeta primers and 13 Jbeta primers. Profiling relied on immunoSEQ multiplex PCR, and the TCRdb table lists in-frame clones only, not all of them. The table shows tens of thousands of clones, with nearly 55% occurring only once. General study results and limits: Exclusion applied to some V segments, including TRBV6-2 and TRBV6-3, as they were indistinguishable.

The chain carries TRBV7-9 and TRBJ2-5; 9 nucleotides line up with TRBD2. This clonotype originated in a woman aged 40 to 49 in good health and CMV-seropositive. The sequencing input was PBMCs. Here the CDR3 reads CASSLVYVGGGASETQYF. The CDR3 DNA reads as TGTGCCAGCAGCTTAGTATACGTCGGCGGGGGGGCCTCAGAGACCCAGTACTTC.